Following are 18 T cell receptor beta chains from one sample sequenced in a study of control samples from healthy donors and cancer patients. TCRdb keeps only in-frame clones here, not all; method: immunoSEQ multiplex PCR. The table shows tens of thousands of clones, with over 70% occurring only once. The sequencing input was PBMCs. The receptor source for this set is a woman in her fifties or sixties with lung cancer.

The chain has TRBV27 and TRBJ1-1; D uncertain. CDR1 is MNHEY, CDR2 SMNVEV, per germline (reference sequence). V was cut by 4 bases and J by 1 base, with 7 bases left in between. The CDR3 extends over 13 amino acids. The CDR3 is CASSYRQNTEAFF. The CDR3 DNA is TGTGCCAGCAGTTACAGACAGAACACTGAAGCTTTCTTT.

The chain is built from TRBV5-1 and TRBJ2-5, with TRBD1 matching 8 bases. The germline CDR1 and CDR2 sequences are SGHRS and YFSETQ. This CDR3 spans 14 amino acids. The J segment lost 5 bases and the V segment lost 4 bases, leaving 7 bases of the junction unmatched. The CDR3 DNA follows: TGCGCCAGCAGCGCAGGGGGCCCTTTGGAGACCCAGTACTTC. This sequence encodes CASSAGGPLETQYF. The full variable domain, its missing parts supplied by reference TRBV5-1 and TRBJ2-5, is KAGVTQTPRYLIKTRGQQVTLSCSPISGHRSVSWYQQTPGQGLQFLFEYFSETQRNKGNFPGRFSGRQFSNSRSEMNVSTLELGDSALYLCASSAGGPLETQYFGPGTRLLVL.

The J gene is TRBJ2-2, the V gene TRBV5-4, with D perhaps matching TRBD2 (5 bases). The germline V gene has CDR1 SGHNT and CDR2 YYREEE (reference sequence). The CDR3 runs 14 residues. V gave up 0 bases and J gave up 6 bases, with 9 bases separating them. The CDR3 region has the DNA TGTGCCAGCAGCTTGGCCGGGGTGCCCGGGGAGCTGTTTTTT. Translation gives CASSLAGVPGELFF.

A note on this clone: A junction end diverges from the germline sequence, so it may reflect a read error. The V and J genes are TRBV18 and TRBJ1-1; 7 bases agree with TRBD1. Looked up from germline, CDR1 is KGHSH and CDR2 is LQKENI. The CDR3 length is 14 residues. The CDR3 region is CASSPQGMNTEAFF. CDR3 nucleotides: TGTGCCAGCTCCCCACAGGGGATGAACACTGAAGCTTTCTTT.

This clone has more than one count but fewer than ten. The rearrangement links TRBV6-5 to TRBJ2-7; no definite D call. There are 13 residues in the CDR3. The germline CDR1 and CDR2 sequences are MNHEY and SVGAGI. Trimming pared 6 bases from V and 0 bases from J, leaving 9 bases between. DNA of the CDR3: TGTGCCAGCAGATCTGACACCTCCTACGAGCAGTACTTC. The encoded protein is CASRSDTSYEQYF.

This chain joins TRBV18 and TRBJ2-3; 10 positions match TRBD1. Per the germline V gene, CDR1 is KGHSH and CDR2 is LQKENI. The J segment lost 2 bases and the V segment lost 2 bases, leaving 4 bases of the junction unmatched. The CDR3 is 16 residues long. This CDR3 is CASSPSGQGITDTQYF. CDR3 in DNA: TGTGCCAGCTCACCATCGGGACAGGGGATCACAGATACGCAGTATTTT.

V is TRBV21-1 and J is TRBJ1-1. TRBV21-1 is a listed pseudogene. The CDR3 is 14 residues long. The DNA of the CDR3 is TGTGCCAGCAGCAAAGCGAGAGAGAACACTGAAGCTTTCTTT. It specifies CASSKARENTEAFF.

This chain joins TRBV18 and TRBJ1-5; 9 bases line up with TRBD1. The CDR3 is 15 residues long. The trim removed 0 bases at V and 6 bases at J, leaving 3 bases unmatched. CDR1 is KGHSH, CDR2 LQKENI, per germline. The CDR3 DNA reads as TGTGCCAGCTCACCACCGGGACAGGGCACTCAGCCCCAGCATTTT. Its protein is CASSPPGQGTQPQHF.

The chain joins TRBV11-2 to TRBJ2-5, with no clear D. Germline-derived CDR1 and CDR2 are SGHAT and FQNNGV. The length of the CDR3 is 13 residues. The V end lost 4 bases, the J end lost 5 bases, and 11 bases lay between the germline ends. The CDR3 loop reads CASSSSLRETQYF. The CDR3 bases are TGTGCCAGCAGCTCTTCTCTTCGGGAGACCCAGTACTTC.

This clone is a singleton in its sample. The chain recombines TRBV6-5 with TRBJ2-2; 10 positions agree with TRBD1. There are 15 residues in the CDR3. The germline gives CDR1 MNHEY, CDR2 SVGAGI. Trimming cost V 7 bases and J 5 bases; bases outside gene matches: 7. The CDR3 DNA sequence: TGTGCCAGCACCAGACAGGGGGCGCGAACCGGGGAGCTGTTTTTT. Translating gives CASTRQGARTGELFF.

This clone is classed as medium-sized. The V call is TRBV7-2, the J call TRBJ1-1, with D possibly matching TRBD1 (6 bases). The V gene lost 5 bases and the J gene lost 8 bases, with 15 bases spanning the gap. The CDR3 contains 13 residues. From germline, CDR1 is SGHTA and CDR2 FQGNSA. The CDR3 is CASSTYLRGEAFF. The CDR3 DNA sequence: TGTGCCAGCAGCACATACCTCAGGGGCGAAGCTTTCTTT.

As regards this clone: Different DNA sequences within this sample yield the same CDR3. The chain links TRBV10-3 to TRBJ1-3; D is perhaps TRBD1 (5 bases). The CDR3 has 15 amino acids. V was trimmed by 8 bases and J by 2 bases, leaving 16 bases between them. Germline assignment: CDR1 ENHRY and CDR2 SYGVKD. DNA of the CDR3: TGTGCCATCGGAACCCCCGACAGAACTGGAAACACCATATATTTT. Protein: CAIGTPDRTGNTIYF.

J is TRBJ1-5 and V is TRBV24-1, with 9 bases fitting TRBD1. The germline V gene has CDR1 KGHDR and CDR2 SFDVKD. The CDR3 contains 16 residues. The J segment lost 3 bases and the V segment lost 5 bases, leaving 7 bases of the junction unmatched. CDR3 region: CATSANDRGFNQPQHF. DNA of the CDR3: TGTGCCACCAGTGCCAATGACAGGGGGTTCAATCAGCCCCAGCATTTT.

V usage is TRBV3-1 (or the pseudogene TRBV3-2) and J usage is TRBJ1-3, with D uncertain. This CDR3 has 12 amino acids. Trimming removed 3 bases from V and 4 bases from J, with 4 bases in between. From germline, CDR1 is LGHDT and CDR2 YNNKEL (reference sequence). CDR3: CASSHTGNTIYF. CDR3 nucleotides: TGTGCCAGCAGCCATACGGGAAACACCATATATTTT.

The gene calls are TRBV5-1 and TRBJ2-7, with a weak D call TRBD2 (5 bases). Trimming left V 4 bases short and J 0 bases short, with 14 bases between. The CDR3 is 15 amino acids. Germline lookup yields CDR1 SGHRS and CDR2 YFSETQ. CDR3 DNA sequence: TGCGCCAGCAGCCTAGGACTCAGTTTCTCCTACGAGCAGTACTTC. Translating it yields CASSLGLSFSYEQYF. Using reference TRBV5-1 and TRBJ2-7 for the parts outside the CDR3, the full variable domain is KAGVTQTPRYLIKTRGQQVTLSCSPISGHRSVSWYQQTPGQGLQFLFEYFSETQRNKGNFPGRFSGRQFSNSRSEMNVSTLELGDSALYLCASSLGLSFSYEQYFGPGTRLTVT.

The chain uses TRBV12-5 and TRBJ1-2; D is undetermined. The CDR3 spans 12 residues. Per the germline V gene, CDR1 is LGHNT and CDR2 is FRNRAP. With 5 bases removed from V and 8 bases from J, the gap between germline ends came to 12 bases. CDR3 amino acids: CASGLVGVGYTF. Written as DNA, the CDR3 is TGTGCTAGTGGTCTCGTCGGGGTCGGCTACACCTTC.

V and J are TRBV7-9 and TRBJ1-4; D might be TRBD1 (5 bases). CDR3 length: 16 residues. V was trimmed by 4 bases and J by 0 bases, leaving 12 bases between them. CDR1 and CDR2 (germline): SEHNR, FQNEAQ (reference sequence). The DNA of the CDR3 is TGTGCCAGCAGCTCCCTTAAACAGGCAACTAATGAAAAACTGTTTTTT. Its translation: CASSSLKQATNEKLFF.

The DNA for the CDR3 is TGTGCCAGTAGTATAACACACGGACCTACTTATGGCTACACCTTC. Translation: CASSITHGPTYGYTF. The J gene is TRBJ1-2, the V gene TRBV19, with D hard to call. Germline V gene sequence: CDR1 LNHDA, CDR2 SQIVND (reference sequence). V was cut by 2 bases and J by 5 bases, with 15 bases left in between. CDR3 length equals 15 residues.